This T cell receptor (beta chain) was identified in a study of blood T cells in healthy people across ages. Notes on the study in general: Unsorted PBMCs prevented conclusive naive versus antigen-experienced comparison. Observed TCR beta diversity showed a strong correlation with the percentage of naive T cells as measured by flow cytometry. The fall in TCR beta diversity per million T cells was roughly linear with age.

Sample-barcoded 5' priming and a J-beta primer mix drove a second PCR of about 7 to 11 cycles. There were at least 3 million CDR3-containing paired-end reads obtained from each sample. TCRdb reprocessed the 5' RACE reads with MiXCR, giving one entry per CDR3 protein. The sample shows about 780,000 distinct CDR3 sequences, more than 35% of them seen only once. The germline V gene has CDR1 MDHEN and CDR2 SYDVKM. V was shortened by 5 bases and J by 3 bases, with 17 bases between the two germline ends. The CDR3 covers 15 residues. The table lists this clonotype with many counts. Its specificity is unknown.

The chain employs TRBV28 and TRBJ2-7; a possible D gene is TRBD1 (6 bases). The origin of this receptor is a man aged 80 or over in good health. Material: blood. The CDR3 nucleotides are TGTGCCAGCAGTCCCCAGGGGTTCTTCCTCTACGAGCAGTACTTC. Protein: CASSPQGFFLYEQYF.